This passage covers 25 T cell receptor beta chains from one sample sequenced in a study of CD8 T cells in ankylosing spondylitis. No antigens are known for them. Findings and caveats of the study: What seemed typical of ankylosing spondylitis blood was a TCR beta motif built from 7 or 8 highly homologous variants.

TCRdb ran MiXCR on the 5' RACE reads and lists one entry per CDR3 protein. The sample records around 100,000 distinct CDR3 sequences, approximately 9.6% being singletons. Sequenced: blood, either unsorted or a sorted T cell fraction (not recorded which). The origin of the receptors is a male donor with ankylosing spondylitis.

This clonotype appeared many times. The J gene is TRBJ2-7, the V gene TRBV7-9; D uncertain. CDR3 size: 13 residues. V shed 6 bases and J shed 0 bases, with 9 bases lying between them. Per the germline V gene, CDR1 is SEHNR and CDR2 is FQNEAQ (reference sequence). Written as DNA, the CDR3 is TGTGCCAGCAGTTTCGAGGCCTCCTACGAGCAGTACTTC. Its protein product is CASSFEASYEQYF. Based on the CDR3 plus reference TRBV7-9 and TRBJ2-7, the full variable domain is DTGVSQNPRHKITKRGQNVTFRCDPISEHNRLYWYRQTLGQGPEFLTYFQNEAQLEKSRLLSDRFSAERPKGSFSTLEIQRTEQGDSAMYLCASSFEASYEQYFGPGTRLTVT.

This clonotype was found a few times. J is TRBJ1-2 and V is TRBV6-1; 9 bases are shared with TRBD1. The CDR3 extends over 15 amino acids. The germline gives CDR1 MNHNS, CDR2 SASEGT. The ends lost 3 bases at V and 8 bases at J; junction bases unmatched: 10. In nucleotides, the CDR3 is TGTGCCAGCAGTGAGAGGGACAGGGAGCTCGAAGGCTACACCTTC. This encodes CASSERDRELEGYTF.

This clonotype was counted once. This sequence joins TRBV7-8 and TRBJ1-1; 7 nucleotides align to TRBD1. The CDR3 length is 14 residues. Trimming took 5 bases from V and 7 from J; bases not matched to a gene: 10. CDR1 and CDR2 (germline): SGHVS, FQNEAQ. The CDR3 loop is CASSPGGTVDEAFF. The CDR3 nucleotides are TGTGCCAGCAGCCCAGGGGGGACAGTAGATGAAGCTTTCTTT.

The DNA for the CDR3 is TGTGCCTGGAGTCTTACCGCCAGCAATGAGCAGTTCTTC. It is translated as CAWSLTASNEQFF. The rearrangement uses TRBV30 and TRBJ2-1; D call uncertain. Between the trimmed V and J ends, which lost 2 bases and 6 bases, there was a span of 11 bases. The CDR3 runs to 13 residues. Germline V lookup: CDR1 GTSNPN, CDR2 SVGIG (reference sequence).

Remarks on this clonotype: A much larger clone sits a single nucleotide away, making a read error possible. This chain connects TRBV12-3 or TRBV12-4 to TRBJ1-1, with D perhaps TRBD1 (6 bases). The ends were cut back, 5 bases at V and 6 bases at J, with 13 bases in the middle. There are 13 residues in the CDR3. The CDR3 nucleotides read TGTGCCAGCAGTGACAGGTGGCGGGCTGAAGCTTTCTTT. It translates to CASSDRWRAEAFF.

This clonotype was counted many times. The CDR3, as DNA: TGTGCCAGCAGACCGGGGAGGGACCGGTACAATGAGCAGTTCTTC. Protein sequence: CASRPGRDRYNEQFF. J is TRBJ2-1 and V is TRBV7-9; TRBD2 agrees at 7 bases. Germline V gene sequence: CDR1 SEHNR, CDR2 FQNEAQ (reference sequence). With 6 bases clipped from V and 4 bases from J, the junction kept 9 bases outside the gene matches. The CDR3 is 15 amino acids. The full variable domain, completed using reference TRBV7-9 and TRBJ2-1, is DTGVSQNPRHKITKRGQNVTFRCDPISEHNRLYWYRQTLGQGPEFLTYFQNEAQLEKSRLLSDRFSAERPKGSFSTLEIQRTEQGDSAMYLCASRPGRDRYNEQFFGPGTRLTVL.

This clonotype was detected ten times or more. The chain carries TRBV13 and TRBJ2-3; TRBD1 agrees at 10 bases. Trimming took 4 bases from V and 4 from J; bases not matched to a gene: 20. The CDR3 extends over 20 amino acids. From germline, CDR1 is PRHDT and CDR2 FYEKMQ (reference sequence). In DNA, the CDR3 is TGTGCCAGCAGCTCCCTCGGGACAGGGGTCCCGGGGGCCGCCCCAGATACGCAGTATTTT. Translated: CASSSLGTGVPGAAPDTQYF.

This clonotype has more than one count but fewer than ten. The chain recombines TRBV7-9 with TRBJ2-1; TRBD2 matches 10 bases. The CDR3 is made up of 14 amino acids. Germline V lookup: CDR1 SEHNR, CDR2 FQNEAQ (reference sequence). The trim removed 3 bases at V and 8 bases at J, leaving 4 bases unmatched. CDR3 region: CASSLRLAGDEQFF. CDR3 nucleotides: TGTGCCAGCAGCTTGCGTCTAGCGGGAGATGAGCAGTTCTTC.

V gene TRBV27 combines with J gene TRBJ2-7; weak D call: TRBD2 (5 bases). Per the germline V gene, CDR1 is MNHEY and CDR2 is SMNVEV (reference sequence). The CDR3 contains 14 residues. V was shortened by 10 bases and J by 0 bases, with 16 bases between the two germline ends. Here the CDR3 DNA reads TGTGCCACTCAGAGGACTCCAAGCTCCTACGAGCAGTACGTC. It codes for CATQRTPSSYEQYV.

In this sample, this clonotype turned up many times. The CDR3 sequence is CASSFGPRGNTEAFF. CDR3 DNA: TGTGCCAGCAGCTTCGGCCCCAGAGGGAACACTGAAGCTTTCTTT. V usage is TRBV7-9 and J usage is TRBJ1-1; D remains unclear. Trimming took 3 bases from V and 1 from J, leaving 12 bases between them. The germline V gene encodes CDR1 SEHNR and CDR2 FQNEAQ (reference sequence). There are 15 residues in the CDR3.

This clonotype was seen at least ten times. This chain joins TRBV12-3 or TRBV12-4 and TRBJ2-1; 12 bases are a match to TRBD2. The CDR3 extends over 16 amino acids. The V gene end was trimmed by 3 bases and the J gene end by 7 bases; junction bases not matched to a gene: 7. The DNA for the CDR3 is TGTGCCAGCAGTTTTGTACTAGCGGGAGGAGAGAATGAGCAGTTCTTC. This translates into CASSFVLAGGENEQFF.

The chain is built from TRBV5-1 and TRBJ2-5; a weak D match, TRBD1 (5 bases). CDR3 length: 15 residues. Germline V lookup: CDR1 SGHRS, CDR2 YFSETQ. The ends were cut back, 7 bases at V and 4 bases at J, with 20 bases in the middle. The CDR3 here is CASRAGWGARETQYF. CDR3 sequence (DNA): TGCGCCAGCCGGGCCGGGTGGGGCGCCCGAGAGACCCAGTACTTC. Full variable domain (remainder filled in from reference TRBV5-1 and TRBJ2-5): KAGVTQTPRYLIKTRGQQVTLSCSPISGHRSVSWYQQTPGQGLQFLFEYFSETQRNKGNFPGRFSGRQFSNSRSEMNVSTLELGDSALYLCASRAGWGARETQYFGPGTRLLVL.

A word on this clonotype: This clone may be a read error of a much larger clone one base away. This chain joins TRBV5-6 and TRBJ1-5; no reliable D call. CDR3 length equals 12 residues. Germline V gene lookup returns CDR1 SGHDT and CDR2 YYEEEE. CDR3 residues: CASSRGNQPQQF. In nucleotides, the CDR3 is TGTGCCAGCAGCCGTGGCAATCAGCCCCAGCAATTT.

This clonotype was seen many times. CDR3 amino acids: CASSWTGNSNQPQHF. DNA of the CDR3: TGTGCCAGCAGCTGGACAGGCAATAGCAATCAGCCCCAGCATTTT. The rearrangement joins TRBV12-3 or TRBV12-4 to TRBJ1-5, with TRBD1 matching 7 bases. The junction had 5 bases not matched to a gene; V was cut back by 6 bases and J by 0 bases. This CDR3 has 15 amino acids.

This clonotype was counted between two and nine times. This chain uses TRBV7-9 with TRBJ2-2, with D perhaps matching TRBD2 (5 bases). The CDR3 has 16 residues. The germline CDR1 and CDR2 sequences are SEHNR and FQNEAQ (reference sequence). V was trimmed by 5 bases and J by 0 bases, leaving 13 bases between them. This CDR3 reads CASSPTQAANTGELFF. The CDR3 DNA is TGTGCCAGCAGCCCCACCCAAGCGGCGAACACCGGGGAGCTGTTTTTT.

This clonotype was seen a few times. The genes are TRBV11-2 and TRBJ1-5, with TRBD1 matching 7 bases. CDR1 is SGHAT, CDR2 FQNNGV, per germline. V gave up 5 bases and J gave up 5 bases; unmatched junction bases: 9. The CDR3 runs to 15 residues. CDR3 loop: CASSPLDRQDQPQHF. DNA for the CDR3: TGTGCCAGCAGCCCCTTGGACAGGCAAGATCAGCCCCAGCATTTT.

This sequence joins TRBV6-5 and TRBJ2-1; the D gene is possibly TRBD1 (6 bases). The germline CDR1 and CDR2 sequences are MNHEY and SVGAGI. The CDR3 length is 14 residues. The V gene lost 0 bases and the J gene lost 8 bases, with 11 bases spanning the gap. Written as DNA, the CDR3 is TGTGCCAGCAGTTACTCTGCAGGGGCACATGAGCAGTTCTTC. It encodes CASSYSAGAHEQFF.

This sequence joins TRBV19 and TRBJ2-1; 7 bases match TRBD2. The CDR3 extends over 13 amino acids. The V gene's germline CDR1 is LNHDA and CDR2 SQIVND (reference sequence). The V and J ends lost 5 bases and 8 bases, in that order; junction bases with no gene match: 6. The CDR3 DNA follows: TGTGCCAGTAGTCGCGGGAGAGTCGATGAGCAGTTCTTC. It is translated as CASSRGRVDEQFF. The full variable domain, its missing parts supplied by reference TRBV19 and TRBJ2-1, is DGGITQSPKYLFRKEGQNVTLSCEQNLNHDAMYWYRQDPGQGLRLIYYSQIVNDFQKGDIAEGYSVSREKKESFPLTVTSAQKNPTAFYLCASSRGRVDEQFFGPGTRLTVL.

This clonotype has only a few counts. V usage is TRBV27 and J usage is TRBJ1-6, with D perhaps matching TRBD1 (5 bases). The CDR3 has 16 amino acids. The V end was cut by 3 bases, the J end by 6 bases, with 15 bases between. In germline, CDR1 is MNHEY, CDR2 SMNVEV (reference sequence). This CDR3 is CASSLAYPGLNSPLHF. The DNA for the CDR3 is TGTGCCAGCAGTTTGGCCTACCCAGGGCTTAATTCACCCCTCCACTTT.

The chain recombines TRBV29-1 with TRBJ1-2, with D hard to call. CDR3 length: 11 residues. Germline CDR1 is SQVTM and CDR2 is ANQGSEA. V gave up 6 bases and J gave up 2 bases, with 7 bases separating them. The CDR3: CSVPENYGYTF. The CDR3 DNA is TGCAGCGTCCCAGAGAACTATGGCTACACCTTC.

This clonotype was detected only a few times. The J gene is TRBJ2-7, the V gene TRBV6-1; D may be TRBD1 (5 bases). The CDR3 is 15 residues long. V dropped 11 bases and J dropped 3 bases, with 23 bases sitting between them. Germline values: CDR1 MNHNS, CDR2 SASEGT. The CDR3 reads CAVRNEETVFYEQYV. The CDR3 coding sequence is TGTGCCGTACGAAATGAGGAGACAGTATTCTACGAGCAGTACGTC.

This clonotype was counted many times. The J gene is TRBJ1-2, the V gene TRBV27, with TRBD1 matching 7 bases. V shed 6 bases, J shed 7 bases, and the junction held 8 bases outside the gene matches. The V gene's germline CDR1 is MNHEY and CDR2 SMNVEV (reference sequence). The CDR3 sequence is 13 residues long. The chain's CDR3 is CASSPGAGGGYTF. The CDR3 bases are TGTGCCAGCAGCCCTGGGGCAGGGGGTGGCTACACCTTC.

The sample holds many counts of this clonotype. The chain employs TRBV7-9 and TRBJ1-2; D gene uncertain. Trimming left V 2 bases short and J 0 bases short, with 4 bases between. Germline lookup yields CDR1 SEHNR and CDR2 FQNEAQ (reference sequence). This CDR3 comprises 13 residues. The CDR3 loop is CASSLFSNYGYTF. CDR3 nucleotides: TGTGCCAGCAGCTTATTCTCTAACTATGGCTACACCTTC.

The V call is TRBV15, the J call TRBJ2-7, with D perhaps TRBD2 (6 bases). Germline V lookup: CDR1 LNHNV, CDR2 YYDKDF (reference sequence). The CDR3 runs 16 residues. Trimming shortened V by 0 bases and J by 2 bases, and 14 bases separated the two germline ends. CDR3 sequence reads: CATSREPGTATYEQYF. The CDR3, as DNA: TGTGCCACCAGCAGAGAGCCCGGGACTGCCACCTACGAGCAGTACTTC.

The chain has TRBV7-8 and TRBJ1-1; D gene uncertain. There are 13 residues in the CDR3. V was trimmed by 5 bases and J by 5 bases, leaving 12 bases between them. CDR1 is SGHVS, CDR2 FQNEAQ, per germline. The CDR3 bases are TGTGCCAGCAGCCCCCTGAGGGAGACTGAAGCTTTCTTT. This translates into CASSPLRETEAFF.